This paragraph covers one T cell receptor gamma chain sequence. What it binds is unknown. One end of the junction varies from germline; a read error may be responsible. Genomic DNA came from ten approximately 5.2-µm formalin-fixed paraffin-embedded scrolls per case. The CDR3 is 14 amino acids. Germline V lookup: CDR1 VENAVY, CDR2 YDSYNSRV. TRG repertoires were amplified with LymphoTrack primers from 150 to 200 ng of biopsy DNA. TCRdb reprocessed the multiplex PCR reads using CATT. The sample records 2,000 to 3,000 gamma-chain clones, 40% to 55% being singletons. The data originate from a study of intestinal T cells in coeliac disease. Across the study: TRG cohort coeliac patients averaged 16.0 years; controls averaged about 55. General observations from the study: TRG clustering correctly classified 51 of 54 biopsies (around 94%). All 20 or so biopsies were correctly classified by TRD kmer clustering.

The source is a human donor with celiac disease. V usage is TRGV8 and J usage is TRGJP2. The sequencing input was a duodenal biopsy. The CDR3 protein is CATWDSSGDWIKTF. CDR3 coding DNA: TGTGCCACCTGGGATAGTAGTGGTGATTGGATCAAGACGTTT.